The sequence of this T cell receptor beta chain was determined in a study of blood T cell repertoires in COVID-19. At the level of the study: Nucleic acid was either cDNA or gDNA, and it came from T cells, B-cell-depleted T cells, or PBMCs.

As handled by the study authors: Reference gene primer amplification yielded estimated nucleated cell counts. Using immunoSEQ multiplex PCR, the repertoire was profiled, and TCRdb retains in-frame clones only, with some absent. V and J calls and clone size follow that table, whereas D and trimming were derived from the DNA. The sample yields about 38,000 clones, roughly 84% seen once. Trimming removed 4 bases at V and 2 bases at J, with 8 bases between. Germline assignment: CDR1 LNHDA and CDR2 SQIVND (reference sequence). CDR3 length equals 14 residues. Seattle-derived patients entered the study during active infection and were followed longitudinally.

The receptor was derived from a man aged 60 to 75 with COVID-19, enrolled during active disease. What was sequenced was peripheral blood. The chain carries TRBV19 and TRBJ1-4; D remains ambiguous. CDR3 coding DNA: TGTGCCAGTAGTACCGGGAGGACTAATGAAAAACTGTTTTTT. Residues: CASSTGRTNEKLFF. The full variable domain, completed using reference TRBV19 and TRBJ1-4, is DGGITQSPKYLFRKEGQNVTLSCEQNLNHDAMYWYRQDPGQGLRLIYYSQIVNDFQKGDIAEGYSVSREKKESFPLTVTSAQKNPTAFYLCASSTGRTNEKLFFGSGTQLSVL.